This TCR beta chain derives from a study of blood T cells in healthy people across ages. The overall study: Roughly one uniquely barcoded beta molecule per two T cells was captured.

Sample donors were healthy Caucasian individuals that came from Russia, aged about 6 to 100. The second PCR ran about 6 to 11 cycles with a sample-barcoded 5' primer and J-beta primers. TCRdb analysed the 5' RACE reads with MiXCR anew, one entry per CDR3 protein. Here the sample spans 1.5 million to 2 million distinct CDR3 sequences, roughly 32% being singletons. In the case of this clonotype: What it recognizes is unknown.

Trimming shortened V by 6 bases and J by 11 bases, and 16 bases separated the two germline ends. Per germline, CDR1 DFQATT and CDR2 SNEGSKA (reference sequence). The CDR3 totals 11 residues. Whole-study findings and limits: Getting older went along with TCR beta diversity per million T cells dropping roughly linearly. Aged donors had fewer naive CD4+ cells and lower diversity than long-lived donors.

Sequenced input: blood. The sequence derives from a woman aged 25 to 39 in good health. The rearrangement links TRBV20-1 to TRBJ2-5; D gene ambiguous. In nucleotides, the CDR3 is TGCAGTGCCGCTGGCCAATCGGAGCAGTACTTC. This codes for CSAAGQSEQYF.